This T cell receptor beta chain was retrieved from a study of CD8 T cells in ankylosing spondylitis. Study-wide results and caveats: In ankylosing spondylitis blood, a motif of eight highly homologous TCR beta variants appeared characteristic. Earlier studies detected some motif variants in reactive arthritis synovial fluid and blood. Reportedly, disease-linked clones are significantly enriched in ankylosing spondylitis patients' matched synovial fluid. CD8+ by phenotype, disease-linked clones were relatively rare in peripheral blood.

This clonotype has only a few counts. Its target is not known. Molecular-barcoded quantitative 5'-RACE produced these TCR beta libraries. TCRdb recomputed calls from the 5' RACE reads with MiXCR, one row per CDR3 protein. The sample has around 770,000 distinct CDR3 sequences; about 20% are singletons. The sequenced material came from blood, either unsorted or a sorted T cell fraction (not recorded which). The sequence was collected from a male donor with ankylosing spondylitis.

The CDR3 is CASSQGQTPGLAKNIQYF. The CDR3 DNA sequence: TGCGCCAGCAGCCAGGGACAGACCCCCGGTCTAGCCAAAAACATTCAGTACTTC. The chain combines TRBV5-1 with TRBJ2-4, with 7 bases identical to TRBD1. V lost 4 bases, J lost 0 bases, and 13 bases stayed unmatched. This CDR3 has 18 amino acids. Germline loops: CDR1 SGHRS, CDR2 YFSETQ.